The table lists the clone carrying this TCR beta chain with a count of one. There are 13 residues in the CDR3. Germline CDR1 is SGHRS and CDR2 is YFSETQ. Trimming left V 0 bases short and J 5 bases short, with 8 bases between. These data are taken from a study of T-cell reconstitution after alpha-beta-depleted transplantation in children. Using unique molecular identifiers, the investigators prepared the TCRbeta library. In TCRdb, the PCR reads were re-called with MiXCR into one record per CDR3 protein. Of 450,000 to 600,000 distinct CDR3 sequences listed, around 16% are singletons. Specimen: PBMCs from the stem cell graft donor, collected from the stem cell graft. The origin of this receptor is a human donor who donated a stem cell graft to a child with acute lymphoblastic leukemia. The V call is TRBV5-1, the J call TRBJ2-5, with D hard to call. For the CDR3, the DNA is TGCGCCAGCAGCTTGGAGGGAAGCGAGACCCAGTACTTC. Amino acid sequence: CASSLEGSETQYF.